This entry is about one TCR beta chain. Its specificity is not known. CDR1 is DFQATT and CDR2 is SNEGSKA in the germline V gene (reference sequence). The CDR3 consists of 16 residues. TCRdb called the RT-PCR reads again in MiXCR, with one record for every CDR3 protein. Of a few hundred thousand distinct CDR3 sequences in the sample, 14% were seen once. This record belongs to a study of response to subunit inactivated influenza vaccine. General study results and limits: Each seasonal flu vaccination may recruit only limited new T cells, authors suggested.

The V gene is TRBV20-1, the J gene TRBJ2-5; TRBD2 matches at 9 bases. The sequencing here drew on PBMCs from blood, taken roughly 12 days after vaccination. The receptor was isolated from a man over 45 who received an inactivated influenza vaccine. The CDR3 coding sequence is TGCAGCTTTAGCGGGAGAGGAAGAGAGGGCCAAGAGACCCAGTACTTC. It specifies CSFSGRGREGQETQYF.